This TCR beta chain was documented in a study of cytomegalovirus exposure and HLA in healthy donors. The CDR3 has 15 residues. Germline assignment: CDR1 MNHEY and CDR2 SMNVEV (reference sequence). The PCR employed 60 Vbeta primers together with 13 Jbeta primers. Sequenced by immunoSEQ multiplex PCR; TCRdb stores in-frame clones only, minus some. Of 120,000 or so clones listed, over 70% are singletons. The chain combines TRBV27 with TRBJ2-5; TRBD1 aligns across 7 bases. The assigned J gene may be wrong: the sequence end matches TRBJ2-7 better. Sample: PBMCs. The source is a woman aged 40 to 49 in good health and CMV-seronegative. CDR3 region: CASSYQGVRASEQYF. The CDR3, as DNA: TGTGCCAGCAGTTACCAGGGGGTTCGGGCCTCCGAGCAGTACTTC.